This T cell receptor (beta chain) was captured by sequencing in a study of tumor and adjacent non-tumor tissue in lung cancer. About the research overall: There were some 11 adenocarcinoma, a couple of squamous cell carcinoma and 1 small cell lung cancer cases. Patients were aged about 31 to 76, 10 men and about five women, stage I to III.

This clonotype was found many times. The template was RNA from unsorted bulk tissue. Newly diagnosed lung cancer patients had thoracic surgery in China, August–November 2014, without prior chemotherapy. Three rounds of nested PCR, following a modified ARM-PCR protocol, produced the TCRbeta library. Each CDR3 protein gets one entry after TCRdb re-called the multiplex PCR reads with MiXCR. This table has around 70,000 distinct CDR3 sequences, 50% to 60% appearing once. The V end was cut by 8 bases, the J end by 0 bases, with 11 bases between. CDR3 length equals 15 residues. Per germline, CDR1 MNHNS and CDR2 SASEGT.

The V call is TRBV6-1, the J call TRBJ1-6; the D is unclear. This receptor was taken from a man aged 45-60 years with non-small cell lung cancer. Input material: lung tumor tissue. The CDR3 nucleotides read TGTGCCAGCGACCAACAGAGCTCCTATAATTCACCCCTCCACTTT. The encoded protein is CASDQQSSYNSPLHF.